This T cell receptor (beta chain) was sequenced during a study of CD8 T cells in Susac syndrome. Reverse transcription used roughly 0.45 to 1 ug RNA and random hexamers. MiXCR, run by TCRdb on the immunoSEQ multiplex PCR reads, gives a single entry per CDR3 protein. The sample has 100,000 to 150,000 distinct CDR3 sequences, nearly 95% seen once. On this clonotype: Antigen unknown.

The V segment lost 6 bases and the J segment 6 bases; nucleotides outside the gene matches: 9. From germline, CDR1 is SQVTM and CDR2 ANQGSEA. CDR3 size: 13 residues. Study-level results: An acknowledgment was made by the study that its TCR sequencing and HLA analysis involved relatively few individuals.

Negative isolation yielded CD4+ and CD8+ T cells, and FACS enriched TEMRA cells. The chain combines TRBV29-1 with TRBJ2-7, with 9 bases matching TRBD1. Material: CD4+ T cells from PBMCs. The sequence derives from a human donor in good health. The CDR3 nucleotides are TGCAGCGTCCCGGGACAGGGTGGAGGCGAGCAGTACTTC. Protein product: CSVPGQGGGEQYF.